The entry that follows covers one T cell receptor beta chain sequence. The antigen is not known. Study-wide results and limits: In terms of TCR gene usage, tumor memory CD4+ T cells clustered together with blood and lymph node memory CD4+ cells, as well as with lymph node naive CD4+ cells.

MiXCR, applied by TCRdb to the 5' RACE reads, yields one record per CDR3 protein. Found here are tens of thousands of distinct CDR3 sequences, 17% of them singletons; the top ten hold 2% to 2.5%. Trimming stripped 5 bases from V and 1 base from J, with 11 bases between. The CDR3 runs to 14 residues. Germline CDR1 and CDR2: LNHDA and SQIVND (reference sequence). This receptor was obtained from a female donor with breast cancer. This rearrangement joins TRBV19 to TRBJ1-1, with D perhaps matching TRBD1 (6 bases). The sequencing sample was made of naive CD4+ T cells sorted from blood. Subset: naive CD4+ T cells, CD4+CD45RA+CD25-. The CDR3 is CASSDRGPNTEAFF. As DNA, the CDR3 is TGTGCCAGTAGTGACCGGGGGCCGAACACTGAAGCTTTCTTT.